These 31 T cell receptor beta chains were sequenced from one sample in a study of memory CD4+ T cells and cytomegalovirus serostatus. Measured with immunoSEQ multiplex PCR; TCRdb has only the in-frame clones, and not every one. The sample lists roughly 42,000 clones; just under 80% were seen once. Single viable CD3+CD4+CD8-CD45RO+ cells were sorted as the memory CD4+ T cells. The sample was memory CD4+ T cells from blood. The receptors shown here come from an adult in good health and CMV-seronegative.

This clone was recorded a few times. The V gene is TRBV7-2, the J gene TRBJ2-7; D may be TRBD1 or TRBD2 (5 bases each). The CDR3 is 15 residues long. Looked up from germline, CDR1 is SGHTA and CDR2 is FQGNSA. Trimming left V 5 bases short and J 3 bases short, with 17 bases between. The CDR3 region is CASSLLGDPYYEQYF. CDR3 bases: TGTGCCAGCAGCCTCCTCGGGGACCCCTACTACGAGCAGTACTTC.

The V call is TRBV18, the J call TRBJ1-1; no definite D call. The CDR3 spans 14 residues. V was trimmed by 3 bases and J by 3 bases, leaving 11 bases between them. Germline CDR1 KGHSH, CDR2 LQKENI. CDR3 sequence reads: CASSPTGRDTEAFF. The DNA of the CDR3 is TGTGCCAGCTCACCCACGGGCCGCGACACTGAAGCTTTCTTT.

The V and J genes are TRBV30 and TRBJ2-1; 7 bases fit TRBD1. Trimming cost V 7 bases and J 8 bases; bases outside gene matches: 14. This CDR3 is built from 14 residues. Germline V gene lookup returns CDR1 GTSNPN and CDR2 SVGIG (reference sequence). The CDR3 sequence is CASIRRGGTDEQFF. CDR3 bases: TGTGCCTCGATCCGGAGAGGGGGCACCGATGAGCAGTTCTTC.

This rearrangement joins TRBV29-1 to TRBJ1-1, with D maybe TRBD1 (5 bases). Germline V gene data show CDR1 as SQVTM and CDR2 as ANQGSEA. Trimming left V 4 bases short and J 8 bases short, with 11 bases between. This CDR3 comprises 11 residues. The CDR3 protein is CSVGAGGEAFF. The CDR3, as DNA: TGCAGCGTTGGTGCTGGGGGAGAAGCTTTCTTT.

This clone appeared a single time. The rearrangement uses TRBV10-3 and TRBJ2-3; D gene unclear. The V gene's germline CDR1 is ENHRY and CDR2 SYGVKD. Trimming took 4 bases from V and 1 from J, leaving 9 bases between them. The CDR3 consists of 14 residues. DNA for the CDR3: TGTGCCATCAGTGTGTCGACGGGCACAGATACGCAGTATTTT. Translation: CAISVSTGTDTQYF.

The V call is TRBV5-1, the J call TRBJ2-3; either TRBD1 or TRBD2 may supply D (7 bases each). The CDR3 sequence is 15 residues long. Trimming left V 4 bases short and J 2 bases short, with 14 bases between. Germline CDR1 is SGHRS and CDR2 is YFSETQ. The CDR3 nucleotides read TGCGCCAGCAGCCCGACAGGGAGGGTCACAGATACGCAGTATTTT. This translates into CASSPTGRVTDTQYF. Variable domain in full (rest from reference TRBV5-1 and TRBJ2-3): KAGVTQTPRYLIKTRGQQVTLSCSPISGHRSVSWYQQTPGQGLQFLFEYFSETQRNKGNFPGRFSGRQFSNSRSEMNVSTLELGDSALYLCASSPTGRVTDTQYFGPGTRLTVL.

The CDR3 DNA reads TGCGCCAGCAGCGCGCGAAGCGGGGGGGCCCAGACCCAGTACTTC. Translated, it gives CASSARSGGAQTQYF. J is TRBJ2-5 and V is TRBV5-1; 10 bases are shared with TRBD2. The CDR3 runs 15 residues. Germline CDR1 reads SGHRS; CDR2 reads YFSETQ. V dropped 4 bases and J dropped 6; count of bases not matched to a gene: 9.

This clone was recorded once. V and J are TRBV5-4 and TRBJ1-1; TRBD1 matches 8 bases. This CDR3 is built from 15 residues. CDR1 is SGHNT and CDR2 is YYREEE in the germline V gene (reference sequence). The V gene end was trimmed by 2 bases and the J gene end by 1 base; junction bases not matched to a gene: 4. CDR3 loop: CASSFGTGRNTEAFF. CDR3 sequence (DNA): TGTGCCAGCAGCTTCGGGACAGGAAGGAACACTGAAGCTTTCTTT.

This chain joins TRBV30 and TRBJ1-1; no firm D call. The germline CDR1 and CDR2 sequences are GTSNPN and SVGIG (reference sequence). Trimming removed 2 bases at V and 7 bases at J, with 17 bases between. The length of the CDR3 is 14 residues. The CDR3 loop is CAWSRLGLMGEAFF. In nucleotides, the CDR3 is TGTGCCTGGAGTAGGCTAGGGTTGATGGGTGAAGCTTTCTTT.

V usage is TRBV14 and J usage is TRBJ1-3; no firm D call. Germline assignment: CDR1 SGHDN and CDR2 FVKESK. CDR3 length: 15 amino acids. With 4 bases removed from V and 0 bases from J, the gap between germline ends came to 10 bases. The CDR3 is CASSLGWSSGNTIYF. The DNA for the CDR3 is TGTGCCAGCAGCCTCGGGTGGAGCTCTGGAAACACCATATATTTT. The full variable domain, its missing parts supplied by reference TRBV14 and TRBJ1-3, is EAGVTQFPSHSVIEKGQTVTLRCDPISGHDNLYWYRRVMGKEIKFLLHFVKESKQDESGMPNNRFLAERTGGTYSTLKVQPAELEDSGVYFCASSLGWSSGNTIYFGEGSWLTVV.

This clone was counted between two and nine times. The chain links TRBV30 to TRBJ1-5; unclear D gene. Trimming pared 1 base from V and 0 bases from J, leaving 4 bases between. The CDR3 runs 13 residues. CDR1 and CDR2 from the germline V gene are GTSNPN and SVGIG (reference sequence). The CDR3 loop is CAWSESSNQPQHF. DNA for the CDR3: TGTGCCTGGAGTGAGAGTAGCAATCAGCCCCAGCATTTT.

The chain combines TRBV18 with TRBJ1-4; the D is unclear. Germline loops: CDR1 KGHSH, CDR2 LQKENI. The CDR3 has 15 residues. V shed 6 bases and J shed 3 bases, with 14 bases lying between them. This CDR3 reads CASSQATAPNEKLFF. CDR3 nucleotide sequence: TGTGCCAGCTCCCAGGCGACGGCCCCTAATGAAAAACTGTTTTTT.

The chain couples TRBV29-1 to TRBJ1-3; tentatively, D is TRBD1 (5 bases). Trimming took off 1 base at V and 4 bases at J, with 5 bases between the two ends. This CDR3 has 12 amino acids. Germline assignment: CDR1 SQVTM and CDR2 ANQGSEA. CDR3 DNA: TGCAGCGTTGAAGGGGGCGGAAACACCATATATTTT. Translated, it gives CSVEGGGNTIYF.

The V call is TRBV28, the J call TRBJ1-5, with D maybe TRBD1 (6 bases). From germline, CDR1 is MDHEN and CDR2 SYDVKM. This CDR3 comprises 16 residues. Trimming stripped 3 bases from V and 3 bases from J, with 15 bases between. The CDR3 DNA follows: TGTGCCAGCAGTTTGGGGGGCAGCACGTCCAATCAGCCCCAGCATTTT. It yields the protein CASSLGGSTSNQPQHF.

The rearrangement uses TRBV19 and TRBJ2-7, with 7 bases matching TRBD1. The CDR3 has 14 amino acids. The V and J ends lost 6 bases and 2 bases, in that order; junction bases with no gene match: 7. Germline V gene data show CDR1 as LNHDA and CDR2 as SQIVND (reference sequence). Here the CDR3 reads CASSLGQATYEQYF. The CDR3 DNA is TGTGCCAGTAGCCTTGGACAGGCTACCTACGAGCAGTACTTC.

The V call is TRBV6-5, the J call TRBJ2-2; 7 bases line up with TRBD1. V trimming: 2 bases; J trimming: 5 bases; junction bases outside the gene matches: 8. The CDR3 extends over 16 amino acids. Germline V gene sequence: CDR1 MNHEY, CDR2 SVGAGI. The CDR3 here is CASSYGWTGLTGELFF. Here the CDR3 DNA reads TGTGCCAGCAGTTACGGGTGGACAGGATTGACCGGGGAGCTGTTTTTT.

Written as DNA, the CDR3 is TGTGCCAGCAGCTTGTATGGGGCCAACGTCCTGACTTTC. This translates into CASSLYGANVLTF. The V call is TRBV7-9, the J call TRBJ2-6, with D hard to call. In germline, CDR1 is SEHNR, CDR2 FQNEAQ (reference sequence). This CDR3 comprises 13 residues. V was trimmed by 3 bases and J by 3 bases, leaving 3 bases between them.

The chain employs TRBV9 and TRBJ1-3, with no clear D. CDR3 length equals 15 residues. Trimming removed 0 bases at V and 3 bases at J, with 10 bases between. CDR1 is SGDLS, CDR2 YYNGEE, per germline. CDR3 coding DNA: TGTGCCAGCAGCGTAGACAACTTCCGTGGAAACACCATATATTTT. Translation: CASSVDNFRGNTIYF. Full variable domain (remainder filled in from reference TRBV9 and TRBJ1-3): DSGVTQTPKHLITATGQRVTLRCSPRSGDLSVYWYQQSLDQGLQFLIQYYNGEERAKGNILERFSAQQFPDLHSELNLSSLELGDSALYFCASSVDNFRGNTIYFGEGSWLTVV.

The chain is built from TRBV29-1 and TRBJ2-1; 11 nucleotides match TRBD2. The CDR3 runs 14 residues. CDR1 is SQVTM and CDR2 is ANQGSEA in the germline V gene. The V segment lost 5 bases and the J segment 7 bases; nucleotides outside the gene matches: 7. CDR3 sequence reads: CSVKALAGGNEQFF. The CDR3 DNA follows: TGCAGCGTTAAAGCCCTAGCGGGGGGAAATGAGCAGTTCTTC.

J is TRBJ1-2 and V is TRBV9; D is unclear. V lost 0 bases and J 4 bases, leaving 13 bases between the germline ends. Germline CDR1 and CDR2: SGDLS and YYNGEE. The CDR3 extends over 15 amino acids. This CDR3 reads CASSVDPRDSYGYTF. CDR3 DNA sequence: TGTGCCAGCAGCGTAGACCCTAGAGACTCCTATGGCTACACCTTC.

The CDR3 DNA follows: TGTGCCAGTAGTACAACCGCTGGACAGCTTTATCAGCCCCAGCATTTT. It yields the protein CASSTTAGQLYQPQHF. The chain has TRBV19 and TRBJ1-5; D possibly corresponds to TRBD1 (6 bases). Trimming removed 4 bases at V and 5 bases at J, with 18 bases between. The germline CDR1 and CDR2 sequences are LNHDA and SQIVND (reference sequence). The CDR3 runs to 16 residues. The variable domain in full, completed from reference TRBV19 and TRBJ1-5, reads DGGITQSPKYLFRKEGQNVTLSCEQNLNHDAMYWYRQDPGQGLRLIYYSQIVNDFQKGDIAEGYSVSREKKESFPLTVTSAQKNPTAFYLCASSTTAGQLYQPQHFGDGTRLSIL.

This clone was detected a few times. The chain joins TRBV7-8 to TRBJ1-6; D gene ambiguous. The CDR3 is made up of 16 amino acids. Germline V gene data show CDR1 as SGHVS and CDR2 as FQNEAQ. V gave up 4 bases and J gave up 8 bases, with 18 bases separating them. CDR3 DNA: TGTGCCAGCAGCTACCCTGGTGTGGGCCCTGATTCACCCCTCCACTTT. Amino acid sequence: CASSYPGVGPDSPLHF.

The chain is built from TRBV30 and TRBJ1-2; the D is unclear. Trimming took 0 bases from V and 4 from J, leaving 12 bases between them. Germline values: CDR1 GTSNPN, CDR2 SVGIG (reference sequence). The CDR3 runs 14 residues. CDR3 nucleotides: TGTGCCTGGAGTGTCCGTGGTGGTGGCTATGGCTACACCTTC. Encoded protein: CAWSVRGGGYGYTF.

The chain has TRBV11-2 and TRBJ2-1; D is uncertain. CDR3 length: 14 residues. Germline assignment: CDR1 SGHAT and CDR2 FQNNGV. V lost 3 bases and J 8 bases, leaving 14 bases between the germline ends. The CDR3 DNA reads as TGTGCCAGCAGCTTTTGGAGACTGTTAGATGAGCAGTTCTTC. It codes for CASSFWRLLDEQFF.

The V gene is TRBV6-1, the J gene TRBJ1-1, with D possibly matching TRBD1 (5 bases). Germline V lookup: CDR1 MNHNS, CDR2 SASEGT. V shed 7 bases and J shed 10 bases, with 25 bases lying between them. This CDR3 spans 15 amino acids. The CDR3 loop reads CASIPLRDGNLRAFF. CDR3 bases: TGTGCCAGCATTCCCCTCAGGGACGGGAATCTGAGAGCTTTCTTT.

This chain uses TRBV4-1 with TRBJ1-2; D possibly corresponds to TRBD1 (6 bases). Trimming took off 1 base at V and 0 bases at J, with 21 bases between the two ends. The CDR3 is 19 residues long. Germline V gives CDR1 MGHRA, CDR2 YSYEKL. The CDR3 here is CASSQGGQGSTSANYGYTF. The CDR3 DNA follows: TGCGCCAGCAGCCAAGGGGGGCAGGGCTCTACATCTGCTAACTATGGCTACACCTTC.

V gene TRBV19 combines with J gene TRBJ1-2; the match to TRBD1 covers 9 bases. V dropped 5 bases and J dropped 4; count of bases not matched to a gene: 8. Germline CDR1 reads LNHDA; CDR2 reads SQIVND (reference sequence). The CDR3 runs 15 residues. Here the CDR3 DNA reads TGTGCCAGTAGTGGACAGGGACAGGGCGTCTATGGCTACACCTTC. This translates into CASSGQGQGVYGYTF. Together with reference TRBV19 and TRBJ1-2, the CDR3 gives the full variable domain: DGGITQSPKYLFRKEGQNVTLSCEQNLNHDAMYWYRQDPGQGLRLIYYSQIVNDFQKGDIAEGYSVSREKKESFPLTVTSAQKNPTAFYLCASSGQGQGVYGYTFGSGTRLTVV.

This chain links TRBV7-6 with TRBJ2-2, with 7 nucleotides matching TRBD2. The CDR3 is 17 residues long. Germline V CDR1 and CDR2: SGHVS, FNYEAQ. V lost 6 bases and J lost 0; bases outside the gene matches: 10. CDR3 nucleotides: TGTGCCAGCAGGAACCTTATGGGGGGGACGAACACCGGGGAGCTGTTTTTT. Translated: CASRNLMGGTNTGELFF.

This sequence joins TRBV15 and TRBJ2-1; 8 nucleotides agree with TRBD2. The CDR3 extends over 13 amino acids. The V gene end was trimmed by 0 bases and the J gene end by 10 bases; junction bases not matched to a gene: 2. Germline CDR1 and CDR2: LNHNV and YYDKDF (reference sequence). CDR3: CATSRDVAGEQFF. The CDR3 bases are TGTGCCACCAGCAGAGATGTAGCGGGGGAGCAGTTCTTC.

The V call is TRBV14, the J call TRBJ1-4, with 9 nucleotides matching TRBD1. CDR1 and CDR2 (germline): SGHDN, FVKESK. The CDR3 runs to 16 residues. J gave up 3 bases and V 1 base, and 3 bases lay outside the gene matches. CDR3 amino acids: CASSQVDRGSNEKLFF. The CDR3 nucleotides are TGTGCCAGCAGCCAAGTGGACAGGGGATCTAATGAAAAACTGTTTTTT.

The chain carries TRBV2 and TRBJ1-2, with no clear D. Trimming removed 2 bases from V and 4 bases from J, with 11 bases in between. The V gene's germline CDR1 is SNHLY and CDR2 FYNNEI. The length of the CDR3 is 14 residues. CDR3 region: CASSEPNSFYGYTF. DNA for the CDR3: TGTGCCAGCAGTGAACCCAACTCTTTCTATGGCTACACCTTC.